This T cell receptor beta chain stems from a study of cytomegalovirus exposure and HLA in healthy donors. Study overall: Approximately 180 million T cells yielded 90 million to 130 million unique TCR beta sequences, as an earlier analysis found. The Caucasian-associated ancestry cluster held less than 85% of over 350 genotyped donors.

This CDR3 contains 14 residues. Trimming took 1 base from V and 8 from J, leaving 15 bases between them. CDR1 is GTSNPN, CDR2 SVGIG, per germline (reference sequence). In the case of this clone: Its antigen is unidentified.

The study ran its PCR with 60 Vbeta and 13 Jbeta primers. Repertoires were generated with immunoSEQ multiplex PCR, while TCRdb's copy carries only in-frame clones and drops some. Of approximately 92,000 clones in the sample, about 70% were seen once. General observations from the study: Several of the most significant clusters were apparently associated with common viral pathogens in a later analysis. Most of the TCR beta V segments (in an earlier analysis) were productive either about 87% or about 30% of the time.

Sequenced material: PBMCs. The origin of this receptor is a man between 60 and 75 years old in good health and CMV-seronegative. The chain recombines TRBV30 with TRBJ1-5, with a weak D call TRBD1 (6 bases). The CDR3 reads CAWSALQGLEPQHF. The CDR3 DNA is TGTGCCTGGAGTGCTCTACAGGGCTTGGAGCCCCAGCATTTT.